This record looks at one T cell receptor beta chain sequence and its context. This record belongs to a study of blood T cell repertoires in COVID-19. Study as a whole: COVID-19 samples, acute and convalescent, were from the United States, Italy and Spain.

The protocol was immunoSEQ multiplex PCR, while the TCRdb copy is restricted to in-frame clones and leaves out a portion. This sample yields 450,000 to 500,000 clones, of which roughly 87% are seen a single time; 0.65% to 0.9% belongs to the top ten. This CDR3 contains 16 residues. Germline V gene lookup returns CDR1 SGHNT and CDR2 YYREEE (reference sequence). V shed 4 bases, J shed 1 base, and the junction held 8 bases outside the gene matches. Participant-reported clinical history was the basis for cohort assignment. Sequenced sample: PBMCs or T cells enriched from blood (not recorded which). The rearrangement joins TRBV5-4 to TRBJ2-5; the match to TRBD2 covers 9 bases. The clonotype comes from a woman aged 18-30 years who had recovered from COVID-19. CDR3 in amino acids: CASSLAPRGGQETQYF. As DNA, the CDR3 is TGTGCCAGCAGCCTCGCCCCGCGGGGGGGCCAAGAGACCCAGTACTTC.